This is a list of T cell receptor beta chains from one sample in a study of T cells after yellow fever vaccination. TCRdb analysed the 5' RACE reads with MiXCR anew, one entry per CDR3 protein. Of 450,000 to 550,000 distinct CDR3 sequences in the sample, roughly 22% were seen once. The sequences come from PBMCs, collected around 3 weeks after the first yellow fever vaccination. The origin of the receptors is a man younger than 35 who received the YFV17D yellow fever vaccine. The CDR3 runs from the conserved cysteine through the conserved F or W. Size values are once, few and many counts, or a class for expanded clones, and some rows have none.

many	TRBV4-3	TRBJ2-1	CASSQDGDSDNEQFF
few	TRBV7-2	TRBJ2-1	CASSTDRGTYNEQFF
.	TRBV24-1	TRBJ2-1	CATSDAGQGITYNEQFF
.	TRBV28	TRBJ1-5	CASRGDGGNQPQHF
.	TRBV7-2	TRBJ2-5	CASSVYETQYF
.	TRBV7-7	TRBJ1-2	CASSCTLGNYGYTF
few	TRBV6-5	TRBJ1-1	CASSYGTSNTEAFF
.	TRBV29-1	TRBJ2-5	CSVEKGYQETQYF
few	TRBV2	TRBJ2-5	CASSGTGYQETQYF
few	TRBV6-1	TRBJ2-2	CASCAQGSGELFF
many	TRBV7-2	TRBJ2-7	CASSAGHPTSEQYF
few	TRBV18	TRBJ2-1	CASSLTGQEFF
.	TRBV5-1	TRBJ2-5	CASSFPGQGRETQYF
.	TRBV4-1	TRBJ1-4	CASSRLWTATNEKLFF
many	TRBV20-1	TRBJ2-3	CSAERSTDTQYF
few	TRBV7-2	TRBJ1-5	CASSQPGTHSNQPQHF
.	TRBV12-3/TRBV12-4	TRBJ1-5	CASSPPTRGQPQHF
.	TRBV4-3	TRBJ2-3	CASSQGLAGGSTDTQYF
few	TRBV12-3/TRBV12-4	TRBJ1-1	CASSPRSRAMGTEAFF
few	TRBV27	TRBJ2-1	CASSLSKRGVIIVNEQFF
many	TRBV27	TRBJ2-3	CASSPGQFTDTQYF
.	TRBV10-3	TRBJ1-2	CAISESTDGPIGYTF
few	TRBV10-3	TRBJ2-7	CAASEGSSYEQYF